These T cell receptor beta chains were read from a single sample in a study of blood T cell repertoires in COVID-19. Profiling relied on immunoSEQ multiplex PCR, and the TCRdb table lists in-frame clones only, not all of them. The data hold approximately 120,000 clones, with about 82% observed a single time. Source material: peripheral blood. These receptors came from a human donor in a cohort sampled during active COVID-19. Both conserved end residues are part of each CDR3. A D gene is named only where the DNA matches it firmly. A row's size may be missing; if present it is once, few, many or a size class.

>TRBV2|.|TRBJ1-6|.
TGTGCCAGCAGGAGCAATTCACCCCTCCACTTT
CASRSNSPLHF
>TRBV6-4|.|TRBJ1-6|.
TGTGCCAGCAGTCCCGTGGGGCAGGGCTCACCCCTCCACTTT
CASSPVGQGSPLHF
>TRBV28|TRBD1|TRBJ1-2|.
TGTGCCAGCAGTTTAAGGGACAGGAAATATGGCTACACCTTC
CASSLRDRKYGYTF
>TRBV5-1|.|TRBJ2-7|.
TGCGCCAGCAGCTTGGGGGGAAGCCTCGGGGATGAGCAGTACTTC
CASSLGGSLGDEQYF
>TRBV19|.|TRBJ1-1|.
TGTGCCAGTAGTAGGCAGGGGATCACTGAAGCTTTCTTT
CASSRQGITEAFF
>TRBV12-3/TRBV12-4|.|TRBJ2-2|.
TGTGCCAGCAGTTTCTTGGGGGGCGGGGAGCTGTTTTTT
CASSFLGGGELFF
>TRBV4-3|.|TRBJ2-3|.
TGCGCCAGCAGCCAAGATCCCCTCCCCTCTAGCTCTAGCACAGATACGCAGTATTTT
CASSQDPLPSSSSTDTQYF
>TRBV30|TRBD2|TRBJ2-1|.
TGTGCCTGGAGTGTTTCCGGGACTAGGCAGTTCTTC
CAWSVSGTRQFF
>TRBV7-8|TRBD2|TRBJ2-7|.
TGTGCCAGCAGCACGAGACTAGCGGGCTCCTACGAGCAGTACTTC
CASSTRLAGSYEQYF
>TRBV4-1|.|TRBJ2-1|.
TGCGCCAGCAGCCAAGAGAGGATACCCAATGAGCAGTTCTTC
CASSQERIPNEQFF
>TRBV5-1|TRBD2|TRBJ2-7|.
TGCGCCAGCAGCTTGACTAGCGGGAGTCTATACGAGCAGTACTTC
CASSLTSGSLYEQYF
>TRBV7-2|.|TRBJ2-1|.
TGTGCCAGCAGCTTAGTAGGGGCCAGCTCCTACAATGAGCAGTTCTTC
CASSLVGASSYNEQFF
>TRBV6-5|.|TRBJ1-6|.
TGTGCCGGCACCGAAGGGGCTTCACCCCTCCACTTT
CAGTEGASPLHF
>TRBV7-2|.|TRBJ2-1|once
TGTGCCAGCAGCTTAGCGTGGAGTCCCTCCTACAATGAGCAGTTCTTC
CASSLAWSPSYNEQFF
>TRBV5-6|.|TRBJ1-5|.
TGTGCCAGCAGCTATAGCCGGGATCAGCCCCAGCATTTT
CASSYSRDQPQHF
>TRBV19|.|TRBJ2-2|.
TGTGCCAGTAGCCTCTGGGGGCGGGACACCGGGGAGCTGTTTTTT
CASSLWGRDTGELFF
>TRBV7-9|TRBD2|TRBJ2-1|.
TGTGCCAGCTATACTAGCGGGAGGGGAGTGGATGAGCAGTTCTTC
CASYTSGRGVDEQFF
>TRBV6-5|TRBD1|TRBJ1-6|.
TGTGCCATCAAAGGACAGGATAATTCACCCCTCCACTTT
CAIKGQDNSPLHF
>TRBV3-1/TRBV3-2|.|TRBJ2-3|.
TGTGCCAGCAGCCAAGAGAGGAGCACAGATACGCAGTATTTT
CASSQERSTDTQYF
>TRBV7-2|TRBD1|TRBJ1-4|.
TGTGCCAGCAGCTCCGACAGGGGGGATGAAAAACTGTTTTTT
CASSSDRGDEKLFF
>TRBV6-5|.|TRBJ2-7|.
TGTGCCAGCCGATTGGGGCAGGGCGCCTACGAGCAGTACTTC
CASRLGQGAYEQYF
>TRBV11-2|.|TRBJ2-6|.
TGTGCCAGCAACCCTGGGGGCGCGGGAGTCGCCGGGGCCAACGTCCTGACTTTC
CASNPGGAGVAGANVLTF
>TRBV29-1|.|TRBJ2-3|.
TGCAGCGTTGGATGGGGCCAGTCTGATACGCAGTATTTT
CSVGWGQSDTQYF
>TRBV4-2|.|TRBJ1-2|.
TGTGCCAGCAGCCAAGCCCAAACGGGGCAGGGAGGGTATGGCTACACCTTC
CASSQAQTGQGGYGYTF
>TRBV7-2|TRBD1|TRBJ1-2|.
TGTGCCAGCAGCTCCCAGACAGGGGGCCTGGGCTACACCTTC
CASSSQTGGLGYTF
>TRBV7-2|TRBD2|TRBJ2-1|.
TGTGCCAGCAGCCCGACTAGCGGGTACTACAATGAGCAGTTCTTC
CASSPTSGYYNEQFF
>TRBV19|TRBD2|TRBJ2-5|few
TGTGCCAGTAGTACTAGCGGCAGAGGGGAAGAGACCCAGTACTTC
CASSTSGRGEETQYF
>TRBV14|.|TRBJ2-1|once
TGTGCCAGCAGAGGCAGGGGCCCGCATGAGCAGTTCTTC
CASRGRGPHEQFF
>TRBV19|.|TRBJ2-1|.
TGTGCCAGTAGTATTGTTCCAGGGTCGGTTTTCAGTTACAATGAGCAGTTCTTC
CASSIVPGSVFSYNEQFF
>TRBV5-1|TRBD2|TRBJ2-1|.
TGCGCCAGCAGCTTGAATAAAGCGGGAGAAGGATTAGGGAATGAGCAGTTCTTC
CASSLNKAGEGLGNEQFF
>TRBV28|.|TRBJ1-2|.
TGTGCCAGCAGCCGGGGCTATGGCTACACCTTC
CASSRGYGYTF